The rows below give T cell receptor beta chains drawn from one sample of a study of glioma-infiltrating T cells after dendritic cell vaccination. Some clones are missing from TCRdb's copy, which holds only in-frame ones; the method was immunoSEQ multiplex PCR. In the table there are tens of thousands of clones, 85% of which are singletons. The input for sequencing was blood, taken before dendritic cell vaccination. The receptors shown here come from a human donor with glioblastoma. Each CDR3 is given with its conserved first and last residue. Fields, in order: D gene, J gene, V gene, clone size, CDR3 protein, CDR3 DNA. D genes are given only for firm matches. Where a row states a size, it is once, few, many or the class of an expanded clone; other rows omit it.

- TRBJ1-1 TRBV28 few CASSPHAAGQNTEAFF TGTGCCAGCAGCCCCCACGCGGCAGGACAGAACACTGAAGCTTTCTTT
TRBD1 TRBJ1-4 TRBV30 - CAWSPGQRNEKLFF TGTGCCTGGAGTCCGGGACAGCGGAATGAAAAACTGTTTTTT
TRBD2 TRBJ2-1 TRBV2 - CASGSGTSAINEQFF TGTGCCAGCGGCAGCGGGACTAGCGCAATCAATGAGCAGTTCTTC
- TRBJ2-3 TRBV4-1 - CASSHSGPRGDTQYF TGCGCCAGCAGCCATTCAGGGCCCAGGGGAGATACGCAGTATTTT
TRBD1 TRBJ2-3 TRBV9 - CASSINRGATDTQYF TGTGCCAGCAGCATAAACAGGGGCGCTACAGATACGCAGTATTTT
TRBD1 TRBJ2-7 TRBV5-1 few CASSLGQGSYEQYF TGCGCCAGCAGCTTGGGACAGGGAAGCTACGAGCAGTACTTC
- TRBJ2-7 TRBV30 - CAWSVKLAGVGEQYF TGTGCCTGGAGTGTAAAATTAGCCGGGGTTGGGGAGCAGTACTTC
- TRBJ1-1 TRBV4-2 - CASSHEAGMGTEAFF TGTGCCAGCAGCCATGAGGCGGGGATGGGGACTGAAGCTTTCTTT
- TRBJ1-2 TRBV27 - CASSYKQGRSGYTF TGTGCCAGCAGTTATAAACAGGGTAGGAGTGGCTACACCTTC
TRBD1 TRBJ2-7 TRBV11-3 - CASSPSPTGGSRYEQYF TGTGCCAGCAGCCCCTCCCCCACAGGGGGTAGTAGGTACGAGCAGTACTTC
TRBD2 TRBJ2-7 TRBV6-5 - CASSTGGTSGSEQYF TGTGCCAGCAGTACGGGCGGGACTAGCGGATCAGAGCAGTACTTC
TRBD1 TRBJ1-1 TRBV2 once CASLGIGTAEAFF TGTGCCAGCTTGGGGATAGGGACAGCGGAAGCTTTCTTT
TRBD1 TRBJ2-1 TRBV4-3 - CASSQQGQSPYNEQFF TGCGCCAGCAGCCAGCAGGGACAGAGCCCCTACAATGAGCAGTTCTTC
- TRBJ1-4 TRBV19 - CASSIGQGREKLFF TGTGCCAGTAGTATTGGTCAGGGTAGAGAAAAACTGTTTTTT
TRBD1 TRBJ1-2 TRBV6-5 few CASSRGLGGYTF TGTGCCAGCAGCAGGGGGCTGGGTGGCTACACCTTC
- TRBJ2-2 TRBV5-1 - CASSLAPGTGELFF TGCGCCAGCAGCTTGGCCCCAGGGACCGGGGAGCTGTTTTTT
TRBD2 TRBJ2-7 TRBV10-3 - CAISPLHSGNIYEQYF TGTGCCATCAGTCCCCTCCATAGCGGGAATATTTACGAGCAGTACTTC
TRBD1 TRBJ1-4 TRBV27 - CASMGQGLEKLFF TGTGCCAGCATGGGACAGGGACTTGAAAAACTGTTTTTT
TRBD1 TRBJ1-2 TRBV9 - CASSTGQGAMSYGYTF TGTGCCAGCAGCACCGGACAGGGGGCGATGAGCTATGGCTACACCTTC
- TRBJ1-2 TRBV5-1 few CASSREGEFYGYTF TGCGCCAGCAGTCGCGAGGGAGAATTCTATGGCTACACCTTC
- TRBJ2-6 TRBV7-9 - CASSLPRGMDNVLTF TGTGCCAGCAGCTTACCCCGGGGGATGGACAACGTCCTGACTTTC
TRBD1 TRBJ1-2 TRBV9 - CASSRGQGAGGYTF TGTGCCAGCAGCCGGGGACAGGGGGCAGGAGGCTACACCTTC
- TRBJ1-2 TRBV30 - CAWATDYLVYGYTF TGTGCCTGGGCGACAGATTACCTGGTCTATGGCTACACCTTC
- TRBJ2-7 TRBV5-6 - CASSLPHSYEQYF TGTGCCAGCAGCTTGCCCCACTCCTACGAGCAGTACTTC
- TRBJ2-7 TRBV5-4 - CASSPNGVFYEQYF TGTGCCAGCAGCCCCAACGGGGTGTTCTACGAGCAGTACTTC
TRBD1 TRBJ1-1 TRBV9 - CASSVAGQLTEAFF TGTGCCAGCAGCGTAGCGGGACAGTTGACTGAAGCTTTCTTT
TRBD2 TRBJ2-7 TRBV5-1 - CASSLGRDYVYEQYF TGCGCCAGCAGCTTGGGACGGGACTATGTCTACGAGCAGTACTTC
- TRBJ1-5 TRBV18 - CASSAGGIQHF TGTGCCAGCTCAGCGGGAGGGATCCAGCATTTT
TRBD1 TRBJ1-1 TRBV5-6 once CASTTGQGFTEAFF TGTGCCAGCACTACGGGACAGGGTTTCACTGAAGCTTTCTTT
TRBD1 TRBJ1-5 TRBV6-5 - CASSYGIGGLEQPQHF TGTGCCAGCAGTTATGGGATAGGGGGCTTAGAGCAGCCCCAGCATTTT
- TRBJ2-2 TRBV4-3 - CASSRSVTGGNTGELFF TGCGCCAGCAGCCGCTCCGTCACCGGGGGGAACACCGGGGAGCTGTTTTTT
- TRBJ1-1 TRBV27 once CASSFMGGNTEAFF TGTGCCAGCAGTTTCATGGGAGGGAACACTGAAGCTTTCTTT
TRBD2 TRBJ2-3 TRBV5-1 - CASSFGLAASTDTQYF TGCGCCAGCAGCTTCGGACTAGCAGCTAGCACAGATACGCAGTATTTT
- TRBJ2-1 TRBV5-1 few CASSLAKLRSDEQFF TGCGCCAGCAGCTTGGCGAAGTTGAGATCCGATGAGCAGTTCTTC
- TRBJ2-5 TRBV30 few CAWNRGDKETQYF TGTGCCTGGAACCGGGGGGACAAAGAGACCCAGTACTTC
- TRBJ2-6 TRBV30 few CAWSVLQGQISGANVLTF TGTGCCTGGAGTGTACTTCAGGGACAAATCTCTGGGGCCAACGTCCTGACTTTC
- TRBJ1-1 TRBV30 - CAWGTYQGGTEAFF TGTGCCTGGGGAACGTACCAGGGTGGGACTGAAGCTTTCTTT
TRBD1 TRBJ2-5 TRBV4-1 - CASSQRQGVRETQYF TGCGCCAGCAGCCAAAGACAGGGGGTTCGGGAGACCCAGTACTTC
- TRBJ1-1 TRBV6-5 - CASSPGGQSTEAFF TGTGCCAGCAGCCCGGGAGGTCAGAGCACTGAAGCTTTCTTT
TRBD2 TRBJ2-7 TRBV28 - CASSLPSGRAGEQYF TGTGCCAGCAGTTTGCCTAGCGGGAGGGCCGGTGAGCAGTACTTC
TRBD1 TRBJ1-1 TRBV18 - CASSSDRGNANTEAFF TGTGCCAGCTCATCCGACAGGGGAAATGCGAACACTGAAGCTTTCTTT
- TRBJ2-2 TRBV2 once CASRVQSNTGELFF TGTGCCAGCAGGGTGCAGTCGAACACCGGGGAGCTGTTTTTT
- TRBJ1-3 TRBV5-1 - CASSLGDSSGNTIYF TGCGCCAGCAGCTTGGGGGACTCCTCTGGAAACACCATATATTTT
- TRBJ1-2 TRBV4-1 - CASSQALGQGYGYTF TGCGCCAGCAGCCAAGCCTTGGGGCAGGGTTATGGCTACACCTTC
TRBD1 TRBJ1-4 TRBV4-2 - CASSQNSQGAEKLFF TGTGCCAGCAGCCAGAACTCACAGGGGGCTGAAAAACTGTTTTTT